Listed below are T cell receptor beta chains from one sample, sequenced in a study. TCRdb called the 5' RACE reads again in MiXCR, with one record for every CDR3 protein. The table has around 7,300 distinct CDR3 sequences, about 40% seen once; the top ten hold approximately 4.5%. Source material: memory CD4+ T cells sorted from blood. The receptor set was obtained from a female donor with breast cancer. Both conserved end residues are part of each CDR3. A D gene is named only where the DNA matches it firmly. Some rows mark clone size as missing; the rest say once, few, many or name a class of expanded clone.

J | D | V | size | DNA | CDR3
TRBJ2-2 | TRBD2 | TRBV5-6 | - | TGTGCCAGCAGCTTGCCGAGCGGGGGGTTCACCGGGGAGCTGTTTTTT | CASSLPSGGFTGELFF
TRBJ2-7 | - | TRBV30 | few | TGTGCCTGGAAGGGGCGAGGGGACTCCTACGAGCAGTACTTC | CAWKGRGDSYEQYF
TRBJ2-1 | TRBD2 | TRBV7-3 | - | TGTGCCAGCAGCTTCGGGACTAGCGGTGAGCAGTTCTTC | CASSFGTSGEQFF
TRBJ2-1 | TRBD2 | TRBV5-1 | - | TGCGCCAGCAGCTCGAGGGCTAGCGGGGTCTACAATGAGCAGTTCTTC | CASSSRASGVYNEQFF
TRBJ2-3 | - | TRBV2 | few | TGTGCCAGCAGGGTATACCGCACAGATACGCAGTATTTT | CASRVYRTDTQYF
TRBJ1-2 | TRBD1 | TRBV7-2 | few | TGTGCCAGCAGCCCCAAGGACAGGGGGAAGGATGGCTACACCTTC | CASSPKDRGKDGYTF
TRBJ2-3 | TRBD2 | TRBV10-2 | few | TGCGCCAGCAGTGAATCTAGTAGGGGACTAGCGGGAGTAAGGACAGATACGCAGTATTTT | CASSESSRGLAGVRTDTQYF
TRBJ1-2 | - | TRBV28 | - | TGTGCCAGCAGTCAAGGACCCGGGGGCTATGGCTACACCTTC | CASSQGPGGYGYTF
TRBJ2-1 | - | TRBV7-2 | few | TGTGCCAGCAGCCCCTATGAACGGGGTGGGTCCTACAATGAGCAGTTCTTC | CASSPYERGGSYNEQFF
TRBJ2-6 | - | TRBV21-1 | once | TGTGCCAGCACAGAAGCCGGGACAGGCCTTATCTCTGGGGCCACCGTCTTGACTTTC | CASTEAGTGLISGATVLTF
TRBJ1-2 | - | TRBV12-3/TRBV12-4 | medium-sized | TGTGCCAGCAGTTCAACAGGGTTTGGCTACACCTTC | CASSSTGFGYTF
TRBJ2-1 | - | TRBV20-1 | medium-sized | TGCAGTCCAACGGAAGGCTACAATGAGCAGTTCTTC | CSPTEGYNEQFF
TRBJ1-1 | - | TRBV7-2 | few | TGTGCCAGCAGCCCCAGGGTAAGGAACACTGAAGCTTTCTTT | CASSPRVRNTEAFF
TRBJ2-3 | - | TRBV7-2 | few | TGTGCCAGCAGCTTAGGACTAGAAGGGCAGCAGTATTTT | CASSLGLEGQQYF
TRBJ2-3 | TRBD2 | TRBV20-1 | - | TGCAGTGCCCCCGCGGGGGGGCAGGTAGATACGCAGTATTTT | CSAPAGGQVDTQYF
TRBJ1-2 | - | TRBV4-1 | few | TGCGCCAGCAGCCAAGGCCCGGGCAGGAACTATGGCTACACCTTC | CASSQGPGRNYGYTF
TRBJ1-1 | TRBD1 | TRBV18 | - | TGTGCCAGCTCACCAAGGGACAGGGTGAATGATGAAGCTTTCTTT | CASSPRDRVNDEAFF
TRBJ2-1 | TRBD1 | TRBV7-2 | - | TGTGCCAGCAGCTTCCTACAGGGGGCTTATTATTACAATGAGCAGTTCTTC | CASSFLQGAYYYNEQFF
TRBJ2-1 | TRBD2 | TRBV4-2 | - | TGTGCCAGCAGCCAAGGTCTAGCGGACTACAATGAGCAGTTCTTC | CASSQGLADYNEQFF
TRBJ2-1 | TRBD2 | TRBV20-1 | - | TGCAGTGCCCGTTTTTTAAGCGGGAGCCGTTACAATGAGCAGTTCTTC | CSARFLSGSRYNEQFF
TRBJ2-3 | - | TRBV4-1 | - | TGCGCCAGTTCTCATGCGGGGCTTGGTAGCTCAGATACGCAGTATTTT | CASSHAGLGSSDTQYF
TRBJ2-5 | - | TRBV20-1 | few | TGCAGTGCTGTAGGGACGGTGGAGACCCAGTACTTC | CSAVGTVETQYF
TRBJ2-5 | - | TRBV5-1 | - | TGCGCCAGCAGCCAACAAGAGACCCAGTACTTC | CASSQQETQYF
TRBJ2-7 | - | TRBV3-1 | - | TGTGCCAGCAGCCAGAGGGTGGGAGCCTACGAGCAGTACTTC | CASSQRVGAYEQYF
TRBJ1-1 | TRBD1 | TRBV20-1 | medium-sized | TGCAGTGCTAGGGACTCCGGGACAGGGACTGAAGCTTTCTTT | CSARDSGTGTEAFF
TRBJ2-1 | - | TRBV7-2 | few | TGTGCCAGCAGCTCTCGGACGGACAATGAGCAGTTCTTC | CASSSRTDNEQFF
TRBJ2-3 | - | TRBV12-3/TRBV12-4 | medium-sized | TGTGCCAGCAGCGTCACAGATACGCAGTATTTT | CASSVTDTQYF
TRBJ1-2 | - | TRBV5-4 | medium-sized | TGTGCCAGCAGCCTGTGGGGGGCGGCTAACTATGGCTACACCTTC | CASSLWGAANYGYTF
TRBJ1-1 | TRBD1 | TRBV6-6 | - | TGTGCCAGCAAGAAAACAGGGGCAGGAGGGGGCGGCACTGAAGCTTTCTTT | CASKKTGAGGGGTEAFF
TRBJ2-5 | TRBD2 | TRBV6-2/TRBV6-3 | - | TGTGCCAGCACCTTACGTAGGGGAGGGGAGACCCAGTACTTC | CASTLRRGGETQYF
TRBJ2-3 | TRBD2 | TRBV4-1 | - | TGCGCCAGCAGCCAAGGTCCGTCTAGCGGGGGAAGCACAGATACGCAGAATTTT | CASSQGPSSGGSTDTQNF
TRBJ1-1 | - | TRBV7-9 | - | TGTGCCAGCAGCCCCTACAGGGAGAACACTGAAGCTTTCTTT | CASSPYRENTEAFF
TRBJ2-5 | TRBD2 | TRBV12-3/TRBV12-4 | - | TGTGCCAGCAGCTCGACACCGGGAGGGGAGACCCAGTACTTC | CASSSTPGGETQYF
TRBJ1-1 | - | TRBV29-1 | - | TGCAGCGTTGAAGATCCTACGTCGCGTATTGCTGAAGCTTTCTTT | CSVEDPTSRIAEAFF
TRBJ2-5 | - | TRBV12-3/TRBV12-4 | - | TGTGCCAGCAGTTCAGATAACCAAGAGACCCAGTACTTC | CASSSDNQETQYF
TRBJ2-6 | - | TRBV18 | - | TGTGCCAGCTCACGCGCCACGGGCCGGACTGGGGCCAACGTCCTGACTTTC | CASSRATGRTGANVLTF
TRBJ2-1 | - | TRBV11-2 | - | TGTGCCAGCAGCGGTTTGGGTAGTGAGCAGTTCTTC | CASSGLGSEQFF
TRBJ2-7 | - | TRBV7-6 | - | TGTGCCAGCAGCTTAGAGGACAGCGGTTCGATCCGGTACTTC | CASSLEDSGSIRYF
TRBJ2-3 | TRBD2 | TRBV4-1 | few | TGCGCCAGCAGCCAATCCAGCGGGGGCAGAGCAGATACGCAGTATTTT | CASSQSSGGRADTQYF
TRBJ1-1 | TRBD1 | TRBV20-1 | - | TGCAGTGCTAGCCCGGGAGGGGGCTCTGACACTGAAGCTTTCTTT | CSASPGGGSDTEAFF
TRBJ2-3 | TRBD2 | TRBV7-7 | - | TGTGCCAGCAACCCAGGCGGGGGAGATACGCAGTATTTT | CASNPGGGDTQYF
TRBJ2-6 | - | TRBV4-1 | medium-sized | TGCGCCAGCAGCCAGCCCCTGGAAATCTCTGGGGCCAACGTCCTGACTTTC | CASSQPLEISGANVLTF
TRBJ1-1 | TRBD1 | TRBV5-1 | few | TGCGCCAGCAGCTTAACAGGGGTGGGTGAAGCTTTCTTT | CASSLTGVGEAFF
TRBJ2-5 | - | TRBV10-3 | few | TGTGCCATCAGTGACGACCAGCGAGAGACCCAGTACTTC | CAISDDQRETQYF
TRBJ1-2 | - | TRBV5-1 | - | TGCGCCAGCAGCTTGGGACAGGTCTATGGCTACACCTTC | CASSLGQVYGYTF
TRBJ2-3 | - | TRBV28 | few | TGTGCCAGCCAGTATCTCACAGATACGCAGTATTTT | CASQYLTDTQYF
TRBJ2-4 | - | TRBV5-5 | - | TGTGCCAGCAGCTTGGGACTAGCCAAAAACATTCAGTACTTC | CASSLGLAKNIQYF
TRBJ2-5 | TRBD2 | TRBV7-2 | few | TGTGCCAGCAGCTTAGCGCTAGCGGGAGGGCAAGAGACCCAGTACTTC | CASSLALAGGQETQYF
TRBJ2-1 | - | TRBV21-1 | - | TGCGCCAGCAGCGAGCCCGGGGCAGGGCGTTACAATGAGCAGTTCTTC | CASSEPGAGRYNEQFF
TRBJ2-3 | - | TRBV10-3 | - | TGTGCCATCAGTACCCTTGTGGGGTTCACAGATACGCAGTATTTT | CAISTLVGFTDTQYF
TRBJ2-5 | - | TRBV29-1 | - | TGCAGCGTTGGGGACGGGGTGTCTGGGGAGACCCAGTACTTC | CSVGDGVSGETQYF
TRBJ1-5 | TRBD1 | TRBV20-1 | once | TGCAGTGCTGGAAAAACAGGGGGGTATAAGCAGCCCCAGCATTTT | CSAGKTGGYKQPQHF
TRBJ1-5 | TRBD1 | TRBV12-3/TRBV12-4 | - | TGTGCCAGCAGCCTCAGGGGGCGTCAGCCCCAGCATTTT | CASSLRGRQPQHF